This T cell receptor (beta chain) emerged from a study of blood T cell repertoires in COVID-19. For the study at large: Researchers got acute and convalescent COVID-19 samples from the United States, Italy and Spain. T cells, B-cell-depleted T cells, or PBMCs provided the cDNA or gDNA that served as material.

In the original processing: Amplifying reference gene primers gave estimates of nucleated cell counts. Produced via immunoSEQ multiplex PCR; TCRdb's table is partial and in-frame only. D and trimming were read from the DNA, whereas the V and J calls and clone size are those reported in that table. The data show roughly 290,000 clones, around 87% seen once. Germline CDR1 is SGHKS and CDR2 is YYEKEE (reference sequence). V lost 2 bases and J lost 4, with 15 bases in between. CDR3 size: 15 residues. This TCR came from a woman in her forties or fifties who had recovered from COVID-19. The chain combines TRBV5-5 with TRBJ1-1; possible D gene TRBD1, 6 bases. The sequenced material came from peripheral blood. The CDR3 is CASSLFGGGGTEAFF. CDR3 nucleotides: TGTGCCAGCAGCTTATTTGGGGGCGGGGGCACTGAAGCTTTCTTT.